The sequence of this T cell receptor (beta chain) was determined in a study of blood T cells in healthy people across ages. This clonotype was observed a handful of times. A second 7 to 11 cycle PCR used barcoded and J-beta primers. TCRdb re-called the 5' RACE reads with MiXCR, one entry per CDR3 protein. This sample yields about 780,000 distinct CDR3 sequences, of which around 50% are seen a single time; 15% to 20% belongs to the top ten. CDR1 SGHVS and CDR2 FNYEAQ come from the germline V gene. The CDR3 runs to 13 residues. The source of this sequence is a man older than 75 in good health. The V and J genes are TRBV7-6 and TRBJ2-5; no firm D call. The J call may be in error: the DNA end matches TRBJ2-7 better. Material: blood. CDR3 in DNA: TGTGCCAGCAGCTTATTAAGGGCCCACGAGCAGTACTTC. Translation gives CASSLLRAHEQYF.